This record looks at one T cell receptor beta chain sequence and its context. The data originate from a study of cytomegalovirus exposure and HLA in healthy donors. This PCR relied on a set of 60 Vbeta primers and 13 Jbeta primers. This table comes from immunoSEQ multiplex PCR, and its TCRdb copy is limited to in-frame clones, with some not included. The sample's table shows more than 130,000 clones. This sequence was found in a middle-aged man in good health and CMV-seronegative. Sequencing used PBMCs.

The chain's CDR3 is CASSQPGLVREQFF. The CDR3 DNA reads TGTGCCAGCAGCCAACCGGGACTAGTTCGTGAGCAGTTCTTC. The chain recombines TRBV25-1 with TRBJ2-1; 8 nucleotides align to TRBD2. The germline V gene has CDR1 MGHDK and CDR2 SYGVNS. Germline trimming cut 6 bases from V and 9 bases from J; bases unmatched to any gene: 10. The CDR3 spans 14 residues.